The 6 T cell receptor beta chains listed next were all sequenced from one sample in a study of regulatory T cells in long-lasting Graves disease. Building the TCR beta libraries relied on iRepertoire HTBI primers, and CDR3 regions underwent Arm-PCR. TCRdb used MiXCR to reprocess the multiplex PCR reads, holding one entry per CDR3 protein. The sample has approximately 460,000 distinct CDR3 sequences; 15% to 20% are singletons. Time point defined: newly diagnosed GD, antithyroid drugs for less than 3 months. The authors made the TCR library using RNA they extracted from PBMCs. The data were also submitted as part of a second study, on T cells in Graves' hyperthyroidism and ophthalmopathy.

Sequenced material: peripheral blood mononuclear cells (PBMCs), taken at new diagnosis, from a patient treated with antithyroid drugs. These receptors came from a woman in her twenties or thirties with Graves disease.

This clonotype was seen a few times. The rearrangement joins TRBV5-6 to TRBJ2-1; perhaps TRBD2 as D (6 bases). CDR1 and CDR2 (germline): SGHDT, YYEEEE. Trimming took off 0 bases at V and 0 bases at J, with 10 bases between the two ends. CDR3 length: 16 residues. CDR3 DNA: TGTGCCAGCAGCTTGGTTATCGGGAGCTCCTACAATGAGCAGTTCTTC. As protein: CASSLVIGSSYNEQFF.

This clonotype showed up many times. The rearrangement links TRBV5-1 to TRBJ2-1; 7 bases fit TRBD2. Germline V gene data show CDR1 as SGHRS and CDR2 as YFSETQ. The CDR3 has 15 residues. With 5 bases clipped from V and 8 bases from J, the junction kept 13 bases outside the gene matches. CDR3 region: CASRQLARKGDEQFF. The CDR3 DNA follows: TGCGCCAGCAGACAACTAGCGCGGAAAGGGGATGAGCAGTTCTTC. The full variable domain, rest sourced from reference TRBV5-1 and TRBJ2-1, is KAGVTQTPRYLIKTRGQQVTLSCSPISGHRSVSWYQQTPGQGLQFLFEYFSETQRNKGNFPGRFSGRQFSNSRSEMNVSTLELGDSALYLCASRQLARKGDEQFFGPGTRLTVL.

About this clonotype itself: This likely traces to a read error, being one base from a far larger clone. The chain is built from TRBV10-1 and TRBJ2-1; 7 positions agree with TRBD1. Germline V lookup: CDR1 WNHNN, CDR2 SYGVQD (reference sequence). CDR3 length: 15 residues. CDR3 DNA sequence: TGTGCCAGCAGTGACACAGGGGCCATCTACAATGAGCAGTTCTTC. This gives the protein CASSDTGAIYNEQFF.

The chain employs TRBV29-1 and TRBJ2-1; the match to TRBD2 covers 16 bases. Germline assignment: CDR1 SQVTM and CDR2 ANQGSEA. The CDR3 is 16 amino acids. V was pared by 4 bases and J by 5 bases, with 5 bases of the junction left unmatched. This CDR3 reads CSVGGLAGGFDNEQFF. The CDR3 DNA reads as TGCAGCGTTGGGGGACTAGCGGGAGGGTTCGACAATGAGCAGTTCTTC.

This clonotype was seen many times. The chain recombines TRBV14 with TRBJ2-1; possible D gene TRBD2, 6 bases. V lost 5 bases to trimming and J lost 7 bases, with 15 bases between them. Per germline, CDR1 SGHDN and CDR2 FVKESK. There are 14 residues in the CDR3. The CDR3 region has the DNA TGTGCCAGCAGCTCTCTGCGGGGCATGAATGAGCAGTTCTTC. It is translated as CASSSLRGMNEQFF.

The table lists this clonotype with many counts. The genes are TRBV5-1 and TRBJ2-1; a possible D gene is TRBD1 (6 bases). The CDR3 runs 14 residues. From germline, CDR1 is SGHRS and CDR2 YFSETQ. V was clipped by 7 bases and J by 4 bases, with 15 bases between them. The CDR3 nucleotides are TGCGCCAGCCGTGGGGACACCCTGTACAATGAGCAGTTCTTC. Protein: CASRGDTLYNEQFF. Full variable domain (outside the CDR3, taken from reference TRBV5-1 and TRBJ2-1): KAGVTQTPRYLIKTRGQQVTLSCSPISGHRSVSWYQQTPGQGLQFLFEYFSETQRNKGNFPGRFSGRQFSNSRSEMNVSTLELGDSALYLCASRGDTLYNEQFFGPGTRLTVL.